This TCR beta chain was sequenced during a study of blood T cell repertoires in COVID-19. Study in general: Some COVID-19 samples were acute and others convalescent; all came from the United States, Italy and Spain. Sample material is recorded as cDNA or gDNA derived from T cells, B-cell-depleted T cells, or PBMCs.

The V gene end was trimmed by 2 bases and the J gene end by 6 bases; junction bases not matched to a gene: 9. The germline gives CDR1 SGDLS, CDR2 YYNGEE. This CDR3 region has 15 residues. In the original analysis: The authors estimated nucleated cell counts from reference gene primer amplification. Some clones are missing from TCRdb's copy, which holds only in-frame ones; the method was immunoSEQ multiplex PCR. That table is the source of V, J and clone size, and D and trimming were worked out from the DNA. This sample carries about 210,000 clones, over 70% of them seen once, and the ten largest clones take about 7.4%.

The specimen sequenced was peripheral blood. V usage is TRBV9 and J usage is TRBJ2-7, with 9 bases fitting TRBD2. The sequence was collected from a woman aged 45-59 years with acute or convalescent COVID-19. DNA for the CDR3: TGTGCCAGCAGCGTTTCCGCGGGAGGGCCGGGCGAGCAGTACTTC. Translation: CASSVSAGGPGEQYF.